A selection of T cell receptor beta chains follows, all from one sample in a study of T-cell memory formation after mild COVID-19. TCRdb processed the 5' RACE reads anew with MiXCR; each CDR3 protein has one entry. The table shows 250,000 to 300,000 distinct CDR3 sequences, with roughly 15% occurring only once. Sequences were obtained from PBMCs or a T cell subset sorted from them (not recorded which). These receptors were taken from a man aged 18 to 29 who had mild COVID-19 (a few samples of this study predate the infection). Cell type and time point are not known. Both conserved end residues are part of each CDR3. A D gene is named only where the DNA matches it firmly. For some rows the clone size is stated as once, few or many, or as a class when expanded; others skip it.

abundance	v_gene	j_gene	d_gene	CDR3nt	CDR3aa
-	TRBV5-1	TRBJ2-7	TRBD1	TGCGCCAGCAGCTTGGGACAGGGGCTCTCCTACGAGCAGTACTTC	CASSLGQGLSYEQYF
many	TRBV12-3/TRBV12-4	TRBJ1-1	-	TGTGCCAGCAGCCTTCGGGGGGCGACTGAAGCTTTCTTT	CASSLRGATEAFF
few	TRBV5-1	TRBJ2-2	-	TGCGCCAGCAGCTTGTACAGGGCGAACACCGGGGAGCTGTTTTTT	CASSLYRANTGELFF
many	TRBV14	TRBJ2-1	-	TGTGCCAGCAGCCAAGAATTCCCGCGGCGAGGTTACAATGAGCAGTTCTTC	CASSQEFPRRGYNEQFF
few	TRBV5-1	TRBJ1-4	-	TGCGCCAGCAGCTTGGCTCCGACAGCAACTAATGAAAAACTGTTTTTT	CASSLAPTATNEKLFF
-	TRBV6-1	TRBJ1-2	-	TGTGCCAGCAGTGACCGGCTGCTTAACTATGGCTACACCTTC	CASSDRLLNYGYTF
few	TRBV6-5	TRBJ2-7	TRBD2	TGTGCCAGCAGGCGACTAGCGGGCGAGCAGTACTTC	CASRRLAGEQYF
-	TRBV13	TRBJ2-3	-	TGTGCCAGCAGCTTCGGCGGGGGCGGGGATACGCAGTATTTT	CASSFGGGGDTQYF
few	TRBV5-6	TRBJ1-2	-	TGTGCCAGCAGCTTGTGGGAAAGTGGCTACACCTTC	CASSLWESGYTF
once	TRBV6-6	TRBJ1-5	-	TGTGCCAGCACTTCGACCGATAGCAATCAGCCCCAGCATTTT	CASTSTDSNQPQHF
few	TRBV7-2	TRBJ1-1	-	TGTGCCAGCAGCCCGGTCGGGGGGGCTCACGCTTTCTTT	CASSPVGGAHAFF
-	TRBV9	TRBJ1-3	-	TGTGCCAGCAGCAAGGGGCAGGAAGGAAACACCATATATTTT	CASSKGQEGNTIYF
-	TRBV2	TRBJ1-1	-	TGTGCCACCTCCAGAAGGATGAACACTGAAGCTTTCTTT	CATSRRMNTEAFF
few	TRBV4-1	TRBJ1-1	-	TGCGCCAGCAGCCAAGTAAACAGGGTGGTTGAAGCTTTCTTT	CASSQVNRVVEAFF
few	TRBV10-3	TRBJ2-3	-	TGTGCCACCGCCCCCGGCGGAGATACGCAGTATTTT	CATAPGGDTQYF
few	TRBV6-2/TRBV6-3	TRBJ2-5	TRBD2	TGTGCCAGCAGTCTACTAGCGGAGTACCAAGAGACCCAGTACTTC	CASSLLAEYQETQYF
few	TRBV6-5	TRBJ1-1	-	TGTGCCAGCAGTTTAGAGGGCGTTCGGGAAGCTTTCTTT	CASSLEGVREAFF
few	TRBV6-5	TRBJ1-2	TRBD1	TGTGCCAGCAGTTACCAAACAGGGGATGGATATGGCTACACCTTC	CASSYQTGDGYGYTF
-	TRBV7-2	TRBJ2-5	-	TGTGCCAGCAGCTCAAGGACCCAAGGGGAGACCCAGTACTTC	CASSSRTQGETQYF
few	TRBV20-1	TRBJ2-5	-	TGCAGTGCTGTAGGACAGTCGATGGGAATAAAGGGACCCCAAGAGACCCAGTACTTC	CSAVGQSMGIKGPQETQYF
-	TRBV19	TRBJ2-2	-	TGTGCCAGTAGTGCCGGCCCGACCGGGGAGCTGTTTTTT	CASSAGPTGELFF
few	TRBV29-1	TRBJ2-1	-	TGCAGCGTTAGGAGACCCGATGAGCAGTTCTTC	CSVRRPDEQFF
-	TRBV4-3	TRBJ1-3	-	TGCGCCAGCAGCCAAGATTATTTGGATTCTGTTCGGATCCCCGTCTCTGGAAACACCATATATTTT	CASSQDYLDSVRIPVSGNTIYF
-	TRBV4-3	TRBJ1-1	-	TGCGCCAGCAGCCAGAACACTGGGAACACTGAAGCTTTCTTT	CASSQNTGNTEAFF
few	TRBV7-3	TRBJ1-4	-	TGTGCCAGCAGCTTATATGCTGGAGGAAAACTGTTTTTT	CASSLYAGGKLFF
many	TRBV5-1	TRBJ2-1	-	TGCGCCAGCAGTTCCTCCCCCCGAGGGGGTCCGTACAATGAGCAGTTCTTC	CASSSSPRGGPYNEQFF
few	TRBV3-1	TRBJ1-2	-	TGTGCCAGCAGCCAAGGGAATACTAACTATGGCTACACCTTC	CASSQGNTNYGYTF
-	TRBV6-5	TRBJ2-7	-	TGTGCCAGCAGTAAGGAGGCGGGGACTTACGAGCAGTACTTC	CASSKEAGTYEQYF
few	TRBV14	TRBJ1-1	-	TGTGCCAGCAGCCAAGATAGAGACAGGACAGAAGCTTTCTTT	CASSQDRDRTEAFF
-	TRBV19	TRBJ2-1	TRBD1	TGTGCCAGTAGTAGAGACAGGGAAGGTTCCTACAATGAGCAGTTCTTC	CASSRDREGSYNEQFF
few	TRBV10-3	TRBJ1-2	-	TGTGCCATCAGTGAGGGGGATGTTGGCTATGGCTACACCTTC	CAISEGDVGYGYTF
-	TRBV15	TRBJ1-2	-	TGTGCCACCAGCCTTCTCATCCAAGGACCACGGGGCTATGGCTACACCTTC	CATSLLIQGPRGYGYTF
few	TRBV2	TRBJ2-3	-	TGTGCCAGCAGTGAAGGGGGAGGCACGCAGTATTTT	CASSEGGGTQYF
few	TRBV9	TRBJ2-3	-	TGTGCCAGCAGCACCCGGACAACTAGCACAGATACGCAGTATTTT	CASSTRTTSTDTQYF
few	TRBV2	TRBJ2-3	-	TGTGCCAGCGGATTGGCCCCCACAGATACGCAGTATTTT	CASGLAPTDTQYF
-	TRBV24-1	TRBJ1-2	-	TGTGCCACCAGTGAGCCGACAGGCTACTATGGCTACACCTTC	CATSEPTGYYGYTF
-	TRBV5-1	TRBJ2-2	-	TGCGCCAGCTCGACATCTCCGTCGAACACCGGGGAGCTGTTTTTT	CASSTSPSNTGELFF
-	TRBV12-3/TRBV12-4	TRBJ2-1	TRBD1	TGTGCCAGCTCGTCCGGGACAGGGGTATACAATGAGCAGTTCTTC	CASSSGTGVYNEQFF
few	TRBV12-2	TRBJ2-1	-	TGTGCAAGTCGCTTACGAAATCACGGACTAGAAGACAATGAGCAGTTCTTC	CASRLRNHGLEDNEQFF
many	TRBV20-1	TRBJ2-3	TRBD1	TGCAGTGCTATACCCGGGACAGGGGTAAAAGATACGCAGTATTTT	CSAIPGTGVKDTQYF
few	TRBV9	TRBJ1-2	TRBD1	TGTGCCAGCAGCGTTTCCTTCGGACAGGGTCAATCCCGATACACCTTC	CASSVSFGQGQSRYTF
-	TRBV6-5	TRBJ1-2	-	TGTGCCAGCAGTTACCAGGACTACTATGGCTACACCTTC	CASSYQDYYGYTF
-	TRBV9	TRBJ1-2	TRBD1	TGTGCCAGCAGCGGTGGGGACAGCCTCCTTGTGGACTATGGCTACACCTTC	CASSGGDSLLVDYGYTF
few	TRBV9	TRBJ2-5	-	TGTGCCAGCAGCGAGACAGGGAGGGGAGAGACCCAGTACTTC	CASSETGRGETQYF
few	TRBV28	TRBJ2-1	-	TGTGCCAGCAGTTTATTCGGGCCCTCCGGTTACAATGAGCAGTTCTTC	CASSLFGPSGYNEQFF
-	TRBV9	TRBJ1-2	-	TGTGCCAGCAGCGTATATGGGGGCGGAGAGGGTGGCTACACCTTC	CASSVYGGGEGGYTF
many	TRBV20-1	TRBJ1-1	-	TGCAGTGCTAGATTCGGGTCAGGGCCCACTGAAGCTTTCTTT	CSARFGSGPTEAFF
few	TRBV4-1	TRBJ2-7	-	TGCGCCAGCAGTAGAGACGACGGCTCCTACGAGCAGTACTTC	CASSRDDGSYEQYF
-	TRBV7-6	TRBJ2-5	-	TGTGCCAGCAGCTTTGCGGGATGGGAGACCCAGTACTTC	CASSFAGWETQYF
many	TRBV7-8	TRBJ1-1	-	TGTGCCAGCAGCTTAGCAGGGACCCTGAACACTGAAGCTTTCTTT	CASSLAGTLNTEAFF
few	TRBV27	TRBJ1-2	-	TGTGCCAGCAGTCCGGACACCCTTTATGGCTACACCTTC	CASSPDTLYGYTF
-	TRBV11-2	TRBJ2-2	-	TGTGCCAGCAGCTTAGTCGGGGTCGGGGCCACCAACACCGGGGAGCTGTTTTTT	CASSLVGVGATNTGELFF
-	TRBV15	TRBJ2-3	-	TGTGCCACCAGTAACCCGACAGGGACTAGCACAGATACGCAGTATTTT	CATSNPTGTSTDTQYF
few	TRBV18	TRBJ2-1	-	TGTGCCAGCTCACCAAATCAAAACAATGAGCAGTTCTTC	CASSPNQNNEQFF
-	TRBV28	TRBJ1-5	-	TGTGCCAGCATGGGGGGCAATCAGCCCCAGCATTTT	CASMGGNQPQHF